A selection of T cell receptor beta chains follows, all from one sample in a study of T cells in Graves' hyperthyroidism and ophthalmopathy. TCRdb redid the calling of the multiplex PCR reads with MiXCR, one entry per CDR3 protein. The profile shows roughly 500,000 distinct CDR3 sequences, roughly a quarter of them singletons. The sequenced material came from blood. Receptor source: a woman aged 25 to 39 with Graves' ophthalmopathy. The CDR3 runs from the conserved cysteine through the conserved F or W. The D gene is left open where the match is weak. A clone size is listed for some rows: how often the clone was seen (once, few, many), or a class if it is expanded.

d_call: -
v_call: TRBV6-1
clone_size: many
j_call: TRBJ1-1
cdr3_aa: CASRVTGVMAEAFF
cdr3_nt: TGTGCCAGCAGGGTGACGGGGGTTATGGCTGAAGCTTTCTTT

d_call: -
v_call: TRBV6-1
clone_size: -
j_call: TRBJ2-7
cdr3_aa: CASTISGIYEQYF
cdr3_nt: TGTGCCAGCACCATAAGCGGTATTTACGAGCAGTACTTC

d_call: -
v_call: TRBV30
clone_size: -
j_call: TRBJ2-2
cdr3_aa: CARRFSGELFF
cdr3_nt: TGTGCCCGTCGATTTTCCGGGGAGCTGTTTTTT

d_call: -
v_call: TRBV15
clone_size: many
j_call: TRBJ2-3
cdr3_aa: CATSRFGGTDTQYF
cdr3_nt: TGTGCCACCAGCAGATTTGGGGGCACAGATACGCAGTATTTT

d_call: TRBD2
v_call: TRBV6-1
clone_size: few
j_call: TRBJ2-3
cdr3_aa: CASSGTSGGTQYF
cdr3_nt: TGTGCCAGCAGCGGGACTAGCGGTGGTACGCAGTATTTT

d_call: TRBD1
v_call: TRBV5-1
clone_size: many
j_call: TRBJ1-5
cdr3_aa: CASSVGQGTQPQHF
cdr3_nt: TGCGCCAGCAGCGTTGGACAGGGCACTCAGCCCCAGCATTTT

d_call: -
v_call: TRBV12-3/TRBV12-4
clone_size: many
j_call: TRBJ1-2
cdr3_aa: CASSLSRTNIGYTF
cdr3_nt: TGTGCCAGCAGTTTATCGCGGACGAATATTGGCTACACCTTC

d_call: -
v_call: TRBV20-1
clone_size: -
j_call: TRBJ2-7
cdr3_aa: CSARDDGPYEQYF
cdr3_nt: TGCAGTGCTAGAGATGACGGTCCCTACGAGCAGTACTTC

d_call: -
v_call: TRBV27
clone_size: many
j_call: TRBJ2-7
cdr3_aa: CASSLGTQLYEQYF
cdr3_nt: TGTGCCAGCAGTTTAGGGACACAACTCTACGAGCAGTACTTC

d_call: TRBD1
v_call: TRBV7-9
clone_size: many
j_call: TRBJ1-1
cdr3_aa: CASSSLQGRAEAFF
cdr3_nt: TGTGCCAGCAGCTCCCTACAGGGGCGAGCTGAAGCTTTCTTT

d_call: -
v_call: TRBV27
clone_size: -
j_call: TRBJ2-7
cdr3_aa: CASSSGVGTYDQYF
cdr3_nt: TGTGCCAGCTCCTCGGGGGTCGGCACCTACGATCAGTACTTC

d_call: TRBD2
v_call: TRBV2
clone_size: many
j_call: TRBJ2-2
cdr3_aa: CASGSLLAGHTGELFF
cdr3_nt: TGTGCCAGCGGTTCCCTACTAGCGGGGCACACCGGGGAGCTGTTTTTT

d_call: TRBD1
v_call: TRBV19
clone_size: -
j_call: TRBJ1-2
cdr3_aa: CASSIRQGGNYGYTF
cdr3_nt: TGTGCCAGTAGTATTCGACAGGGCGGAAACTATGGCTACACCTTC

d_call: TRBD1
v_call: TRBV20-1
clone_size: -
j_call: TRBJ1-5
cdr3_aa: CSGRGTEHQPQHF
cdr3_nt: TGCAGTGGAAGGGGGACAGAGCATCAGCCCCAGCATTTT

d_call: TRBD1
v_call: TRBV28
clone_size: -
j_call: TRBJ1-5
cdr3_aa: CASRRVGGQYNQPQHF
cdr3_nt: TGTGCCAGCAGACGAGTTGGGGGACAGTACAATCAGCCCCAGCATTTT

d_call: -
v_call: TRBV20-1
clone_size: many
j_call: TRBJ2-5
cdr3_aa: CSVRGQETQYF
cdr3_nt: TGCAGTGTGCGGGGACAAGAGACCCAGTACTTC

d_call: -
v_call: TRBV18
clone_size: many
j_call: TRBJ2-7
cdr3_aa: CASSPPQGHEQYF
cdr3_nt: TGTGCCAGCTCACCACCTCAGGGCCACGAGCAGTACTTC

d_call: TRBD1
v_call: TRBV18
clone_size: many
j_call: TRBJ1-2
cdr3_aa: CASSPVQGAFGYTF
cdr3_nt: TGTGCCAGCTCACCCGTACAGGGGGCGTTTGGCTACACCTTC

d_call: -
v_call: TRBV20-1
clone_size: -
j_call: TRBJ1-1
cdr3_aa: CSARGGGRTEAFF
cdr3_nt: TGCAGTGCTAGAGGGGGGGGAAGGACTGAAGCTTTCTTT

d_call: TRBD1
v_call: TRBV5-1
clone_size: many
j_call: TRBJ2-5
cdr3_aa: CASSLIQGETQYF
cdr3_nt: TGCGCCAGCAGCTTGATACAGGGGGAGACCCAGTACTTC

d_call: -
v_call: TRBV2
clone_size: many
j_call: TRBJ1-2
cdr3_aa: CASNSLGYTF
cdr3_nt: TGTGCCAGCAATTCCCTTGGCTACACCTTC

d_call: TRBD1
v_call: TRBV5-1
clone_size: many
j_call: TRBJ2-7
cdr3_aa: CASSLTVTGDEQYF
cdr3_nt: TGCGCCAGCAGCTTGACGGTGACAGGGGACGAGCAGTACTTC